This T cell receptor beta chain was identified during a study of cytomegalovirus exposure and HLA in healthy donors. V lost 4 bases to trimming and J lost 4 bases, with 13 bases between them. The germline V gene encodes CDR1 LNHDA and CDR2 SQIVND (reference sequence). The CDR3 is 14 residues long. The PCR had 60 Vbeta and 13 Jbeta primers. Only in-frame clones appear in the TCRdb table, and some are missing; sequencing was by immunoSEQ multiplex PCR. The data hold about 130,000 clones, with about three quarters observed a single time. Sequencing was carried out using PBMCs. The J gene is TRBJ1-2, the V gene TRBV19; tentatively, D is TRBD1 (6 bases). The receptor was derived from a female donor in good health and CMV-seronegative. The CDR3 coding sequence is TGTGCCAGTAGTACCGCGGACAGCCTCTATGGCTACACCTTC. Translation gives CASSTADSLYGYTF.